The 21 T cell receptor beta chains below all came from one sample that was sequenced in a study of beta chain features in type 1 diabetes. All of the isolated RNA was reverse transcribed, so expressed TCRB transcripts were sequenced. The repertoire was sequenced with immunoSEQ multiplex PCR; TCRdb's copy has only in-frame clones and lacks some. Seen here are around 450,000 clones, about 10% observed once, and the top ten hold less than 0.06%. Material for sequencing was naive CD4+ T cells from blood. Receptor source: a woman between 18 and 29 years old in good health.

Only a few counts were recorded for this clone. The gene calls are TRBV28 and TRBJ1-1, with 7 bases matching TRBD1. This CDR3 comprises 14 residues. V shed 5 bases and J 1 base; nucleotides not matched to a gene: 4. Germline V gene data show CDR1 as MDHEN and CDR2 as SYDVKM. CDR3 in DNA: TGTGCCAGCAGTCCGGGACAGAAGAACACTGAAGCTTTCTTT. Encoded protein: CASSPGQKNTEAFF.

The chain recombines TRBV7-8 with TRBJ2-5; D is unclear. The germline V and J ends were trimmed by 5 bases and 3 bases, with 19 bases remaining between them. Germline CDR1 reads SGHVS; CDR2 reads FQNEAQ. The CDR3 runs 16 residues. Here the CDR3 DNA reads TGTGCCAGCAGCGAAATGAGAAGGAGACCCAAAGAGACCCAGTACTTC. Its translation is CASSEMRRRPKETQYF.

The table lists this clone with a few counts. The rearrangement uses TRBV7-2 and TRBJ1-1; a possible D gene is TRBD1 (6 bases). The CDR3 totals 15 residues. Germline V gene data show CDR1 as SGHTA and CDR2 as FQGNSA. The ends were cut back, 2 bases at V and 5 bases at J, with 15 bases in the middle. The CDR3 spells CASSLSTGSGTEAFF. As DNA, the CDR3 is TGTGCCAGCAGCTTAAGTACAGGGTCTGGTACTGAAGCTTTCTTT. Together with reference TRBV7-2 and TRBJ1-1, the CDR3 gives the full variable domain: GAGVSQSPSNKVTEKGKDVELRCDPISGHTALYWYRQSLGQGLEFLIYFQGNSAPDKSGLPSDRFSAERTGGSVSTLTIQRTQQEDSAVYLCASSLSTGSGTEAFFGQGTRLTVV.

This clone was observed a handful of times. This rearrangement joins TRBV10-3 to TRBJ2-3; 7 bases are shared with TRBD1. The germline gives CDR1 ENHRY, CDR2 SYGVKD. This CDR3 is 14 amino acids long. Trimming removed 8 bases from V and 1 base from J; junction bases left unmatched: 6. The chain's CDR3 is CAIGDRDRTDTQYF. CDR3 nucleotides: TGTGCCATCGGCGACAGGGATCGCACAGATACGCAGTATTTT.

V gene TRBV30 combines with J gene TRBJ2-7; 13 bases map to TRBD2. The germline gives CDR1 GTSNPN, CDR2 SVGIG (reference sequence). The CDR3 runs to 16 residues. Unmatched junction bases numbered 8, after V lost 3 bases and J lost 3 bases. For the CDR3, the DNA is TGTGCCTGGAGAGTGACCCGGACTAGCGGGGGCTACGAGCAGTACTTC. It is translated as CAWRVTRTSGGYEQYF.

This clone was observed a handful of times. The rearrangement joins TRBV28 to TRBJ2-5, with 8 bases that match TRBD2. Germline assignment: CDR1 MDHEN and CDR2 SYDVKM. After removal of 2 bases from V and 5 bases from J, the junction contained 7 bases not matched to a gene. This CDR3 contains 15 residues. The CDR3 nucleotides are TGTGCCAGCAGTTTAGCGGTAGCGGGGAGGGAGACCCAGTACTTC. This translates into CASSLAVAGRETQYF.

This chain links TRBV2 with TRBJ1-2; no reliable D call. There are 12 residues in the CDR3. Trimming left V 4 bases short and J 1 base short, with 4 bases between. In germline, CDR1 is SNHLY, CDR2 FYNNEI. This CDR3 is CASSGVNYGYTF. In DNA, the CDR3 is TGTGCCAGCAGTGGGGTTAACTATGGCTACACCTTC.

The chain recombines TRBV11-3 with TRBJ2-4; perhaps TRBD2 as D (5 bases). This CDR3 has 15 amino acids. Germline V lookup: CDR1 SGHNT, CDR2 YENEEA. Trimming shortened V by 3 bases and J by 3 bases, and 12 bases separated the two germline ends. This CDR3 reads CASSFGSLDKNIQYF. The DNA for the CDR3 is TGTGCCAGCAGCTTTGGGAGTTTAGACAAAAACATTCAGTACTTC.

This clone was counted ten times or more. The genes are TRBV2 and TRBJ2-1; a possible D gene is TRBD1 (5 bases). V gave up 5 bases and J gave up 3 bases, with 8 bases separating them. Germline V CDR1 and CDR2: SNHLY, FYNNEI. The CDR3 is made up of 13 amino acids. The CDR3 DNA sequence: TGTGCCAGCAGTACCGACAGCTACAATGAGCAGTTCTTC. The encoded protein is CASSTDSYNEQFF.

CDR3 region: CASSPRDLNYEQYV. The CDR3 DNA follows: TGTGCCAGCAGTCCCCGGGACCTCAACTACGAGCAGTACGTC. V and J are TRBV27 and TRBJ2-7; D possibly uses TRBD1 or TRBD2 (5 bases each). This CDR3 spans 14 amino acids. The germline V gene encodes CDR1 MNHEY and CDR2 SMNVEV (reference sequence). The ends were cut back, 5 bases at V and 3 bases at J, with 14 bases in the middle.

This clone was picked up a small number of times. V gene TRBV4-2 combines with J gene TRBJ2-5; 7 nucleotides agree with TRBD2. Per the germline V gene, CDR1 is LGHNA and CDR2 is YNFKEQ. Trimming cost V 4 bases and J 0 bases; bases outside gene matches: 5. The CDR3 sequence is 15 residues long. Here the CDR3 reads CASSLAGWNQETQYF. DNA for the CDR3: TGTGCCAGCAGCCTAGCGGGCTGGAACCAAGAGACCCAGTACTTC.

This clone was observed a handful of times. This sequence joins TRBV7-9 and TRBJ1-2; D is possibly TRBD1 (5 bases). V gave up 5 bases and J gave up 2 bases, with 6 bases separating them. CDR3 length: 12 amino acids. CDR1 SEHNR and CDR2 FQNEAQ come from the germline V gene (reference sequence). CDR3 protein: CASSNRNYGYTF. Written as DNA, the CDR3 is TGTGCCAGCAGCAACAGGAACTATGGCTACACCTTC.

J is TRBJ2-3 and V is TRBV7-9; D gene uncertain. The CDR3 loop spans 13 amino acids. CDR1 is SEHNR and CDR2 is FQNEAQ in the germline V gene (reference sequence). Trimming stripped 4 bases from V and 4 bases from J, with 9 bases between. CDR3 amino acids: CASSYSIPDTQYF. CDR3 DNA: TGTGCCAGCAGCTATAGTATTCCAGATACGCAGTATTTT.

The sample holds a few counts of this clone. This chain uses TRBV5-4 with TRBJ1-3, with TRBD1 identical over 10 bases. Per the germline V gene, CDR1 is SGHNT and CDR2 is YYREEE (reference sequence). The CDR3 spans 15 residues. Trimming took 4 bases from V and 2 from J; bases not matched to a gene: 3. The CDR3 nucleotides are TGTGCCAGCAGCCCCGGGACAGGGGCTGGAAACACCATATATTTT. Protein sequence: CASSPGTGAGNTIYF. Together with reference TRBV5-4 and TRBJ1-3, the CDR3 gives the full variable domain: ETGVTQSPTHLIKTRGQQVTLRCSSQSGHNTVSWYQQALGQGPQFIFQYYREEENGRGNFPPRFSGLQFPNYSSELNVNALELDDSALYLCASSPGTGAGNTIYFGEGSWLTVV.

Only a few counts were recorded for this clone. The V and J genes are TRBV18 and TRBJ2-4; TRBD1 aligns across 8 bases. This CDR3 has 16 amino acids. Germline lookup yields CDR1 KGHSH and CDR2 LQKENI. V lost 3 bases, J lost 6 bases, and 10 bases stayed unmatched. CDR3 sequence (DNA): TGTGCCAGCTCACCCACCCAGGGGGCGTCGGGAAACATTCAGTACTTC. This gives the protein CASSPTQGASGNIQYF.

This chain connects TRBV28 to TRBJ1-1; D not certain. The CDR3 loop spans 17 amino acids. Trimming removed 6 bases at V and 1 base at J, with 21 bases between. Per the germline V gene, CDR1 is MDHEN and CDR2 is SYDVKM. The CDR3 spells CASSPGGRMAENTEAFF. The CDR3 DNA sequence: TGTGCCAGCAGCCCGGGAGGGAGGATGGCGGAGAACACTGAAGCTTTCTTT.

This chain links TRBV9 with TRBJ1-4; no clear D. The V gene's germline CDR1 is SGDLS and CDR2 YYNGEE. The germline V and J ends were trimmed by 9 bases and 8 bases, with 8 bases remaining between them. The CDR3 loop spans 10 amino acids. CDR3 region: CATRREKLFF. The CDR3, as DNA: TGTGCCACCCGCCGGGAAAAACTGTTTTTT.

V and J are TRBV7-2 and TRBJ2-3; a possible D gene is TRBD2 (5 bases). This CDR3 is built from 12 residues. Per germline, CDR1 SGHTA and CDR2 FQGNSA. Trimming stripped 3 bases from V and 4 bases from J, with 5 bases between. The CDR3 bases are TGTGCCAGCAGCTTGAGGGCAGATACGCAGTATTTT. It is translated as CASSLRADTQYF.

This clone turned up a few times. The gene calls are TRBV7-3 and TRBJ2-1; D possibly uses TRBD1 or TRBD2 (5 bases each). The CDR3 spans 15 residues. V shed 2 bases and J shed 8 bases, with 16 bases lying between them. Germline loops: CDR1 SGHTA, CDR2 FQGTGA. Written as DNA, the CDR3 is TGTGCCAGCAGCTTATTGCCAGGTTTGGGGGATGAGCAGTTCTTC. This translates into CASSLLPGLGDEQFF.

This clone appeared a few times. CDR3 in DNA: TGCGCCAGCAGCTTCGGGGACCTAGCCAAAAACATTCAGTACTTC. Translation gives CASSFGDLAKNIQYF. The rearrangement joins TRBV5-1 to TRBJ2-4; the D gene could be TRBD1 or TRBD2 (5 bases each). This CDR3 is built from 15 residues. V was shortened by 2 bases and J by 0 bases, with 9 bases between the two germline ends. Germline CDR1 is SGHRS and CDR2 is YFSETQ.

The V gene is TRBV2, the J gene TRBJ2-7; 7 positions agree with TRBD1. Germline-derived CDR1 and CDR2 are SNHLY and FYNNEI. The CDR3 covers 13 residues. With 6 bases clipped from V and 6 bases from J, the junction kept 8 bases outside the gene matches. The CDR3 loop is CASSPEDRTEQYF. In DNA, the CDR3 is TGTGCCAGCAGCCCCGAGGACAGGACCGAGCAGTACTTC. Full variable domain (remainder filled in from reference TRBV2 and TRBJ2-7): EPEVTQTPSHQVTQMGQEVILRCVPISNHLYFYWYRQILGQKVEFLVSFYNNEISEKSEIFDDQFSVERPDGSNFTLKIRSTKLEDSAMYFCASSPEDRTEQYFGPGTRLTVT.